This T cell receptor (beta chain) came from a study of post-analysis software for immune sequencing data (dated by TCRdb to the mid-2010s). With regard to the full study: Disease courses on record covered relapsing-remitting, secondary progressive and progressive-relapsing multiple sclerosis, though some patients had no subtype annotation. A subset of samples was prepared in parallel using single-end sample barcoding, then pooled and co-amplified after Illumina adapter ligation. The multiple sclerosis patient repertoires were compared with about a dozen previously published healthy control repertoires from donors aged 6 to 25 years.

This clonotype was counted only a few times. Its antigen is unknown. No qualities accompany the bases; no much larger clone lies one base away. Here is what the overall study found, with its caveats: When samples were clustered directly using the F measure, samples prepared in the same batch co-clustered strongly, which prompted a batch-effect correction. The control group was slightly older than the multiple sclerosis patient group. Patients showed significantly higher frequencies than controls for about 5 TRBV segments, among them TRBV5-6, TRBV5-1 and TRBV20-1. Significantly lower normalized Chao1 diversity was found in multiple sclerosis patients than in controls, suggesting substantial peripheral T-cell clonal expansion.

Library prep was done by PCR. Sequencing was carried out with an Illumina HiSeq 2500. Unique molecular identifiers were incorporated into TCR beta cDNA libraries to reduce PCR and sequencing biases. Per 1 to 10 million input T cells, roughly 500,000 cDNA molecules were obtained, such that each molecule approximated one T cell. The patient libraries were prepared and sequenced using the same protocol as the earlier healthy control dataset. Samples belonging to the same batch were prepared together, multiplexed and sequenced on a shared HiSeq lane. As for the authors' bioinformatics: MIGEC handled the raw barcoded reads, throwing out single-read molecular identifier groups before consensus assembly and CDR3 extraction. VDJtools was used for post-analysis of the clonotype tables, with diversity normalized by down-sampling every dataset to the smallest sample size. To correct batch-related cross-sample contamination, repertoire overlap clustering matched CDR3 amino acid sequences but not nucleotide sequences. The public reads were reprocessed in TCRdb via fastp at Q25 and MiXCR, keeping in-frame beta chains. Identical CDR3 proteins give one entry, which carries the most common genes and DNA. TCRdb, not the authors, supplied the V and J calls. The sample table shows roughly 730,000 distinct CDR3 sequences, and about 32% are seen once. In total, the top ten clones hold roughly 0.53% of the sample.

To demonstrate the VDJtools post-analysis software, the study profiled TCR beta repertoires from the peripheral blood of about a dozen young patients with multiple sclerosis. The multiple sclerosis patients were children and adolescents ranging in age from 6 to 15 years. Via the germline V gene, CDR1 is KGHSH and CDR2 LQKENI. The CDR3, from cysteine to phenylalanine, totals 15 residues. Solely the CDR3 DNA is kept, with 45 bases framed from the first base. V is cut back by 1 base and J by 7 bases, with 0 bases in the junction unmatched. This clonotype originated in a girl between 10 and 17 years old with multiple sclerosis. Sequenced material: blood. This chain is built from TRBV18 and TRBJ2-1; 14 of the junction bases match TRBD2. The nucleotides are TGTGCCAGCTCACCACGGACTAGCGGGAGGAATGAGCAGTTCTTC. Its translation is CASSPRTSGRNEQFF.